The present T cell receptor (beta chain) was sequenced within a study of control samples from healthy donors and cancer patients. TCRdb's table, derived via immunoSEQ multiplex PCR, lists solely in-frame clones and lacks some. The sample consists of 100,000 to 150,000 clones, 70% to 90% of them appearing once. CDR1 SGHRS and CDR2 YFSETQ come from the germline V gene. The CDR3 spans 14 residues. V was clipped by 4 bases and J by 5 bases, with 15 bases between them. Specimen: blood. This clonotype originated in a man aged 45-65 years in good health. The rearrangement uses TRBV5-1 and TRBJ2-5, with D possibly being TRBD1 (6 bases). The CDR3 DNA follows: TGCGCCAGCAGCAGCGGACAGATAATGGAGACCCAGTACTTC. It codes for CASSSGQIMETQYF.